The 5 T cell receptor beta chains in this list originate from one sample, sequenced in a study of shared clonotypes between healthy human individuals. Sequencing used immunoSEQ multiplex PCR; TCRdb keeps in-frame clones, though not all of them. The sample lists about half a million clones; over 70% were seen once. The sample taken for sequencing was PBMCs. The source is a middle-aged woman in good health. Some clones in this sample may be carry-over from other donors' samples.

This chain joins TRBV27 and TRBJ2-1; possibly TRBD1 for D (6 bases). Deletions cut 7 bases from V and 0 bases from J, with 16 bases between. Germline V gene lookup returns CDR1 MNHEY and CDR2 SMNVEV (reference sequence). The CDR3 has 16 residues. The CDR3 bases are TGTGCCAGCAACCTACAGGGAACTATCTCCTACAATGAGCAGTTCTTC. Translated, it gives CASNLQGTISYNEQFF.

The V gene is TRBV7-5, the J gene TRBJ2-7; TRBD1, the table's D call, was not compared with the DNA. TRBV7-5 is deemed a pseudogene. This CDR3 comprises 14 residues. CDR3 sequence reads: CASGKGDIAYEQYF. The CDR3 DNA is TGTGCCAGCGGGAAAGGGGACATAGCCTACGAGCAGTACTTC.

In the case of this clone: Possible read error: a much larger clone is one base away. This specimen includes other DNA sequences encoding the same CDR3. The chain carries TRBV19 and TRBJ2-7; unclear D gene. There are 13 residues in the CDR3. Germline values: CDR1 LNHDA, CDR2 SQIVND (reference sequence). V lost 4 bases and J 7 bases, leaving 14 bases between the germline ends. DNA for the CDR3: TGTGCCAGTAGTAAGGGATTCCGCAGTGAGCAGTACTTC. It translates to CASSKGFRSEQYF.

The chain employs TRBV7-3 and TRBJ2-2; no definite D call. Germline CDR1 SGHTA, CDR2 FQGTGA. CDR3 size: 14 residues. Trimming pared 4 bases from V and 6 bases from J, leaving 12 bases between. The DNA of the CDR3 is TGTGCCAGCAGCTCCCAAGGAAGCGCCGGGGAGCTGTTTTTT. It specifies CASSSQGSAGELFF.

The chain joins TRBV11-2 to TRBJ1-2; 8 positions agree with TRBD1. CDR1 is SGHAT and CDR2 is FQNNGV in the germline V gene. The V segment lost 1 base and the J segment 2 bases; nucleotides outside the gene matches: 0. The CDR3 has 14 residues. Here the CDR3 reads CASSLGQGNYGYTF. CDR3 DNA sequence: TGTGCCAGCAGCTTAGGACAGGGGAACTATGGCTACACCTTC.